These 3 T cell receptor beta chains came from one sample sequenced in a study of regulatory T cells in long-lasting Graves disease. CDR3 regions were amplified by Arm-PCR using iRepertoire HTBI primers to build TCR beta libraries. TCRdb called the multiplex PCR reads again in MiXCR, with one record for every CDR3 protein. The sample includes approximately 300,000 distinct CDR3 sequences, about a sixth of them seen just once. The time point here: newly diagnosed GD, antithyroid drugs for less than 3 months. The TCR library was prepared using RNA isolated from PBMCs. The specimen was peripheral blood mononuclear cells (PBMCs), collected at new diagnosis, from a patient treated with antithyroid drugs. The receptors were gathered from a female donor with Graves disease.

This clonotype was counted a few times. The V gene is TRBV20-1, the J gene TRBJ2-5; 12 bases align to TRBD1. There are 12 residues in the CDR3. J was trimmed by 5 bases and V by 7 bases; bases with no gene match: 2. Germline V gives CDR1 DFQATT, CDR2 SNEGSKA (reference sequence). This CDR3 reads CSVGTGGETQYF. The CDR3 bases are TGCAGTGTCGGGACAGGGGGCGAGACCCAGTACTTC.

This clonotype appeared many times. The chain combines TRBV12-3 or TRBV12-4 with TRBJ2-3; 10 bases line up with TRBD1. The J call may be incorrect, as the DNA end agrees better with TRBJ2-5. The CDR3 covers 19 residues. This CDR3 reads CASRQTGTGVDGGSKTQYF. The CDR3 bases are TGTGCCAGCAGACAGACCGGGACAGGGGTCGACGGCGGGTCAAAGACCCAGTACTTC.

Here the CDR3 DNA reads TGTGCCAGCAGTTTCGACCCCGGGACAGGGACGGTTGAGTACTTC. Its protein product is CASSFDPGTGTVEYF. This sequence joins TRBV28 and TRBJ2-7, with 9 bases lining up with TRBD1. CDR1 MDHEN and CDR2 SYDVKM come from the germline V gene. Losses at the gene ends were 3 bases for V and 11 bases for J; bases not matched to a gene: 14. There are 15 residues in the CDR3.